This record covers a single T cell receptor beta chain. As originally analysed: Reference gene primers were amplified, and this amplification served to estimate nucleated cell counts. Sequencing was performed with immunoSEQ multiplex PCR; in TCRdb, only in-frame clones are kept and a portion is missing. V and J calls and clone size are copied from that table; D and trimming were computed from the DNA. Here the sample spans 200,000 or so clones, 84% being singletons. With V trimmed by 7 bases and J by 14 bases, 9 bases remained unmatched. This CDR3 is built from 12 residues. Germline lookup yields CDR1 SGHRS and CDR2 YFSETQ. The data stem from a study of blood T cell repertoires in COVID-19. Whole-study context: COVID-19 samples, acute and convalescent, were from the United States, Italy and Spain. T cells, B-cell-depleted T cells, or PBMCs supplied cDNA or gDNA.

The clonotype originates from an older woman with active or convalescent COVID-19. Sample: peripheral blood. The chain is built from TRBV5-1 and TRBJ2-1; 10 bases fit TRBD2. CDR3 nucleotides: TGCGCCAGCGGGACTAGCGAGGAGACAAAGTTCTTC. This translates into CASGTSEETKFF.